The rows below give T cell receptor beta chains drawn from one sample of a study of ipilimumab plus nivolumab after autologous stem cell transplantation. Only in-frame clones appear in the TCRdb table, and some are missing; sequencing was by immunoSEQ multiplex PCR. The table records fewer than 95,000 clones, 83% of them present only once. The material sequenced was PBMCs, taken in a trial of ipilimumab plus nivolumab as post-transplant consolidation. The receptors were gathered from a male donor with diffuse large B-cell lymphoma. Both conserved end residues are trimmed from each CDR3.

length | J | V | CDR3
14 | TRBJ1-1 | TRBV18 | ASSPLGSLLNTEAF
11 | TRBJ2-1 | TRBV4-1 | ASSQESYNEQF
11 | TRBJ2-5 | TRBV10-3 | AISGSPGETQY
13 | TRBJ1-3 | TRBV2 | ASSTYTSSGNTIY
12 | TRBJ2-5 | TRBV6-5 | ASSKGDHLETQY
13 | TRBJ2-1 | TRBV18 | ASSGSASGGSEQF
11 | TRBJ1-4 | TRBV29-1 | SVSDIGREKLF
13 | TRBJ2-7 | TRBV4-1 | ASSQGSDSFYEQY
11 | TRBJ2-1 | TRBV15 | ATSGGVGNEQF
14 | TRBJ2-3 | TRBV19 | ASKRGSVWGTDTQY
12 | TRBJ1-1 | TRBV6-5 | ASSYRGQAMEAF
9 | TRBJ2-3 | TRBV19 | ASSITDTQY
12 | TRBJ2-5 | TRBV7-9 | ASRKTSGLETQY
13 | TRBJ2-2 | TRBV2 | ASKKQGSNTGELF
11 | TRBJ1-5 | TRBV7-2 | ASSRGRDEPQH
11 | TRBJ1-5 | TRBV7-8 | ASSGRVVEPQH
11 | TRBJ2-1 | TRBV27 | ASTRNWEGEQF
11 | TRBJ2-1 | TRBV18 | ASSPGTKYEQF
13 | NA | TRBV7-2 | ASSRGAAGGYEQY
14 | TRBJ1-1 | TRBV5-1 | ASSLMAVDRGTEAF
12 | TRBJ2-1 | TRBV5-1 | ASGAGGSYNEQF
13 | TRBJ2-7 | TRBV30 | AWSPSGGRHYEQY
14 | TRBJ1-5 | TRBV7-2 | ASSMTGRSGNQPQH
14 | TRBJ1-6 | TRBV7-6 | ASSLGGGGYNSPLH
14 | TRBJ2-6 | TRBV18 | ASSPLPLTGANVLT
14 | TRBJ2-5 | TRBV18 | ASSPSSGGHQETQY
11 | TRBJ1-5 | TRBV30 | AWSRQIYQPQH
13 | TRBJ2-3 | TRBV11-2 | ASSFFGGATDTQY
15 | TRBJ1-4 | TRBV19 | ASRGGKGRGTNEKLF
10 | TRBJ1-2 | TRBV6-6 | ASSLEEFSYT
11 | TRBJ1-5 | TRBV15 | ATSNPPISAQH
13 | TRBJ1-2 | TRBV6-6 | ASSYSHGIPRSYT
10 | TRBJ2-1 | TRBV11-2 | ASLYQGPEQF
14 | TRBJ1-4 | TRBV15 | ATSSRTARGEEKLF
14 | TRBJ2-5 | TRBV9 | ASSSGLAGGQETQY
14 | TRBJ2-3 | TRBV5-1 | ASQTSTGIRTDTQY
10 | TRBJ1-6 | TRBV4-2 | ASKTENSPLH